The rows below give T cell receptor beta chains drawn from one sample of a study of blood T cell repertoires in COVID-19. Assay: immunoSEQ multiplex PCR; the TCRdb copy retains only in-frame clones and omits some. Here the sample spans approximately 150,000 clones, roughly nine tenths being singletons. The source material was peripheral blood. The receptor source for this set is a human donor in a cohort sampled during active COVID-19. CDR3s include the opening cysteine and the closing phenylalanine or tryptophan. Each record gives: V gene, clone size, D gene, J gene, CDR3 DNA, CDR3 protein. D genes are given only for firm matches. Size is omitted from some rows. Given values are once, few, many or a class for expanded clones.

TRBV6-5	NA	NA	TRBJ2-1	TGTGCCAGCAGAGGGATTGGCGGGAATGAGCAGTTCTTC	CASRGIGGNEQFF
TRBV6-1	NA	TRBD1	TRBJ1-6	TGTGCCAGCAGTGCGGCCGGGACAGGGGGCGCGGATAATTCACCCCTCCACTTT	CASSAAGTGGADNSPLHF
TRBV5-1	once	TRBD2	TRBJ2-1	TGCGCCAGCAGCGACCGGACTAGCGGGGGGGCCGGTGAGCAGTTCTTC	CASSDRTSGGAGEQFF
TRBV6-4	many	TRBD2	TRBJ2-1	TGTGCCAGCAGTGGGACTAGCGGGGGGGCCAATGAGCAGTTCTTC	CASSGTSGGANEQFF
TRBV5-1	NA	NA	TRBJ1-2	TGCGCCAGCAGCTTGGATGCGAATGGCTACACCTTC	CASSLDANGYTF
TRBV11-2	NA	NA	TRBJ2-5	TGTGCCAGCAGCTTAGGCCGTTTTGGACAGCCCCGGGAGACCCAGTACTTC	CASSLGRFGQPRETQYF
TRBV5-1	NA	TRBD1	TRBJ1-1	TGCGCCAGCAGCTCCCGGGACAGAAAAGACACTGAAGCTTTCTTT	CASSSRDRKDTEAFF
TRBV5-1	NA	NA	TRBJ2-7	TGCGCCAGCAGCCCGGAGGGGGGGCTCACCTACGAGCAGTACTTC	CASSPEGGLTYEQYF
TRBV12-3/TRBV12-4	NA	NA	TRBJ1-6	TGTGCCAGCAGTCCCTCAGTGTCACCCCTCCACTTT	CASSPSVSPLHF
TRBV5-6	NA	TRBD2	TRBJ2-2	TGTGCCAGCAGCTTGGAATCGCGGGGGTACACCGGGGAGCTGTTTTTT	CASSLESRGYTGELFF
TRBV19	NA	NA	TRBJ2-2	TGTGCCAGTAGTATGACGACAAACACCGGGGAGCTGTTTTTT	CASSMTTNTGELFF
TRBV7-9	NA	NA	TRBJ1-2	TGTGCCAGCAGCAAAGACAGTAATCTCTATGGCTACACCTTC	CASSKDSNLYGYTF
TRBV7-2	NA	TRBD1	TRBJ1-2	TGTGCCAGCAGCTTAGCACCGGGACAGGACTATGGCTACACCTTC	CASSLAPGQDYGYTF
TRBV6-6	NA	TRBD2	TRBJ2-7	TGTGCCAGCAGCCCCGGGACTAGCGGGTACGAGCAGTACTTC	CASSPGTSGYEQYF
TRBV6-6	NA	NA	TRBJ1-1	TGTGCCAGCATCTGGGCACGAGACACTGAAGCTTTCTTT	CASIWARDTEAFF
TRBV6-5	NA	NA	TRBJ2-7	TGTGCCAGCAGCAGACAGGAGACCTACGAGCAGTACTTC	CASSRQETYEQYF
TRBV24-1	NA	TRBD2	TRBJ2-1	TGTGCCACCAGTGATGCTCTAGCGGGGGATGAGCAGTTCTTC	CATSDALAGDEQFF
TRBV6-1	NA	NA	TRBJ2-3	TGTGCCAGCAGTGAATTTGGGGGCCGTACAGATACGCAGTATTTT	CASSEFGGRTDTQYF
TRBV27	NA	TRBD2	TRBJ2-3	TGTGCCAGCAGTTCTACTAGCGGGGGCACAGATACGCAGTATTTT	CASSSTSGGTDTQYF
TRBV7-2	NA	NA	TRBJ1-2	TGTGCCAGCAGTTCCAACCCAGGGGTAGTGGGCTACACCTTC	CASSSNPGVVGYTF
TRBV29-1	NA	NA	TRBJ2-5	TGCAGCGTCAAACTAACAGGGTCGGAGACCCAGTACTTC	CSVKLTGSETQYF
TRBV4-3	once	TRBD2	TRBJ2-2	TGCGCCAGCAGCACCAGCGGGGGGGTCACCGGGGAGCTGTTTTTT	CASSTSGGVTGELFF
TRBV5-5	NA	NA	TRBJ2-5	TGTGCCAGCAGCGTTCGGGGAATTCAAGAGACCCAGTACTTC	CASSVRGIQETQYF
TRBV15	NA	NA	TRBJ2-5	TGTGCCACCAGCAGAGGCGGTAGCGGCGAAACCCAGTACTTC	CATSRGGSGETQYF
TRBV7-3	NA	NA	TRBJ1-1	TGTGCCAGCAGCTTATGGAGGGATTCCACTGAAGCTTTCTTT	CASSLWRDSTEAFF
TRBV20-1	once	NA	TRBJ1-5	TGCAGTGCTAGTAGGGGGAGTCGGGATCAGCCCCAGCATTTT	CSASRGSRDQPQHF
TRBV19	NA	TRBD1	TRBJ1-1	TGTGCCAGTAGTATAGGACAGGGTAGGGTCACTGAAGCTTTCTTT	CASSIGQGRVTEAFF